The next 15 T cell receptor beta chains were all read from a single sample in a study of blood T cell repertoires in COVID-19. The assay was immunoSEQ multiplex PCR, and TCRdb's table has in-frame clones only and misses some. The table lists 100,000 to 150,000 clones, around 82% of them singletons. Sequenced material: peripheral blood. Receptor source: a man older than 75 with active or convalescent COVID-19.

The chain uses TRBV5-1 and TRBJ1-3; possible D gene TRBD1, 5 bases. With 5 bases removed from V and 4 bases from J, the gap between germline ends came to 16 bases. This CDR3 spans 15 amino acids. Germline V CDR1 and CDR2: SGHRS, YFSETQ. CDR3 loop: CASSTGGALGNTIYF. Here the CDR3 DNA reads TGCGCCAGCAGTACCGGTGGGGCGCTCGGAAACACCATATATTTT.

J is TRBJ2-5 and V is TRBV2; D is unclear. Trimming pared 6 bases from V and 1 base from J, leaving 6 bases between. Germline values: CDR1 SNHLY, CDR2 FYNNEI. This CDR3 spans 12 amino acids. CDR3 loop: CASSVLQETQYF. CDR3 bases: TGTGCCAGCAGCGTCCTCCAAGAGACCCAGTACTTC.

The chain couples TRBV19 to TRBJ1-1, with D perhaps matching TRBD1 (5 bases). This CDR3 is built from 18 residues. The V gene lost 3 bases and the J gene lost 1 base, with 21 bases spanning the gap. In germline, CDR1 is LNHDA, CDR2 SQIVND (reference sequence). As DNA, the CDR3 is TGTGCCAGTAGTATTTGGGGGGGTTCGAGTTCTAAGAACACTGAAGCTTTCTTT. Residues: CASSIWGGSSSKNTEAFF.

This sequence joins TRBV7-9 and TRBJ1-2; D not resolved. CDR3 size: 16 residues. Per the germline V gene, CDR1 is SEHNR and CDR2 is FQNEAQ (reference sequence). The V and J ends lost 5 bases and 0 bases respectively, with 16 bases between them. The CDR3 region is CASSIAGIPSNYGYTF. The CDR3 region has the DNA TGTGCCAGCAGCATCGCGGGCATTCCCTCTAACTATGGCTACACCTTC.

V is TRBV19 and J is TRBJ2-1; 12 bases are shared with TRBD2. The CDR3 covers 15 residues. V was clipped by 7 bases and J by 2 bases; unmatched bases: 3. Germline V CDR1 and CDR2: LNHDA, SQIVND (reference sequence). For the CDR3, the DNA is TGTGCCAGTAAGACTAGCGGGGGAGCCTACAATGAGCAGTTCTTC. Translation: CASKTSGGAYNEQFF.

The CDR3 region has the DNA TGTGCCAGCAGTCCCTATAGCGGGGCAACTTACGAGCAGTACTTC. This sequence encodes CASSPYSGATYEQYF. The chain employs TRBV27 and TRBJ2-7; the match to TRBD2 covers 8 bases. Germline CDR1 reads MNHEY; CDR2 reads SMNVEV (reference sequence). Losses at the gene ends were 5 bases for V and 4 bases for J; bases not matched to a gene: 10. The CDR3 is 15 residues long.

The chain carries TRBV6-2 or TRBV6-3 and TRBJ2-4; a possible D gene is TRBD2 (6 bases). V was shortened by 6 bases and J by 6 bases, with 18 bases between the two germline ends. CDR1 and CDR2 from the germline V gene are MNHEY and SVGEGT. The CDR3 covers 15 residues. CDR3 nucleotide sequence: TGTGCCAGCAGCCTAGCTGGGGAGGTGGGAAACATTCAGTACTTC. Encoded protein: CASSLAGEVGNIQYF.

The chain employs TRBV27 and TRBJ2-7; no clear D gene. Germline CDR1 reads MNHEY; CDR2 reads SMNVEV (reference sequence). Trimming pared 9 bases from V and 2 bases from J, leaving 14 bases between. This CDR3 is 13 amino acids long. CDR3 region: CASRYGLAYEQYF. CDR3 nucleotide sequence: TGTGCCAGTAGATATGGGCTCGCCTACGAGCAGTACTTC.

The V gene is TRBV28, the J gene TRBJ1-2; tentatively, D is TRBD1 (6 bases). The germline CDR1 and CDR2 sequences are MDHEN and SYDVKM. This CDR3 spans 16 amino acids. The V gene lost 5 bases and the J gene lost 8 bases, with 24 bases spanning the gap. CDR3: CASSRSSGQGISGYTF. The DNA of the CDR3 is TGTGCCAGCAGTCGTTCATCCGGGCAGGGGATCTCAGGCTACACCTTC.

This clone was observed once. The chain carries TRBV7-2 and TRBJ2-1; 11 nucleotides match TRBD2. With V trimmed by 4 bases and J by 11 bases, 13 bases remained unmatched. This CDR3 spans 16 amino acids. Germline CDR1 is SGHTA and CDR2 is FQGNSA. This chain's CDR3 is CASSSGTSGPQRQQFF. The CDR3 DNA reads as TGTGCCAGCAGCTCCGGGACTAGCGGACCTCAAAGGCAGCAGTTCTTC.

CDR3 bases: TGTGCCAGCAGCATGTCACTAGCAGCCGGGGAGCTGTTTTTT. Protein: CASSMSLAAGELFF. This rearrangement joins TRBV7-2 to TRBJ2-2; maybe TRBD2 (6 bases). Germline CDR1 and CDR2: SGHTA and FQGNSA. The CDR3 covers 14 residues. Trimming removed 5 bases at V and 6 bases at J, with 13 bases between.

This clone was seen only a few times. The genes are TRBV10-3 and TRBJ1-5; D may be TRBD1 (6 bases). The germline V and J ends were trimmed by 5 bases and 4 bases, with 12 bases remaining between them. Looked up from germline, CDR1 is ENHRY and CDR2 is SYGVKD. The CDR3 loop spans 14 amino acids. This CDR3 reads CAISKGGANQPQHF. CDR3 bases: TGTGCCATCAGTAAAGGGGGGGCGAATCAGCCCCAGCATTTT.

The rearrangement uses TRBV6-2 or TRBV6-3 and TRBJ1-5, with TRBD1 matching over 10 bases. In germline, CDR1 is MNHEY, CDR2 SVGEGT. There are 17 residues in the CDR3. Losses at the gene ends were 4 bases for V and 7 bases for J; bases not matched to a gene: 13. CDR3 DNA sequence: TGTGCCAGCAGTTTCCAAGACAGGGGGCTAACCTCACAGCCCCAGCATTTT. Encoded protein: CASSFQDRGLTSQPQHF.

This chain joins TRBV5-1 and TRBJ2-5, with 9 bases lining up with TRBD1. CDR1 SGHRS and CDR2 YFSETQ come from the germline V gene. The CDR3 length is 14 residues. V shed 4 bases and J 4 bases; nucleotides not matched to a gene: 5. The CDR3 region is CASSRGTGLETQYF. DNA for the CDR3: TGCGCCAGCAGCAGAGGGACAGGGCTAGAGACCCAGTACTTC.

The rearrangement links TRBV27 to TRBJ2-5, with 8 bases lining up with TRBD1. Trimming took 3 bases from V and 7 from J; bases not matched to a gene: 7. CDR3 size: 14 residues. Per the germline V gene, CDR1 is MNHEY and CDR2 is SMNVEV (reference sequence). The CDR3 DNA is TGTGCCAGCAGTTTCTTTGGGCAGGGGGCGACCCAGTACTTC. It specifies CASSFFGQGATQYF.